This TCR beta chain emerged from a study of T cell repertoires in cytomegalovirus infection. Study summary: Evidence of both CMV infection and a matching HLA type came from public TCR beta signatures. Study observations and caveats: Cumulative public TCR beta family frequency identified CMV carriers with the relevant HLA. CMV-specific TCR beta clonotypes restricted by HLA-C dominated the ex vivo response.

Points on this clonotype: Its antigen is unidentified.

TCRdb ran MiXCR on the reads and lists one entry per CDR3 protein. Of 150,000 to 200,000 distinct CDR3 sequences in the sample, around 15% are singletons; the top ten hold 20% to 30%. Trimming took 5 bases from V and 6 from J, leaving 20 bases between them. CDR3 length: 16 amino acids. The germline V gene has CDR1 SGHTA and CDR2 FQGTGA. Sequences were obtained from PBMCs. This receptor was identified in a human donor in good health (CMV status not recorded). Some clones in this sample may be carry-over from other donors' samples. V is TRBV7-3 and J is TRBJ2-1, with TRBD1 as a possible D gene (5 bases). The CDR3 coding sequence is TGTGCCAGCAGCCCCCGGGCCAGGGTATCGTCCAATGAGCAGTTCTTC. Its translation is CASSPRARVSSNEQFF.